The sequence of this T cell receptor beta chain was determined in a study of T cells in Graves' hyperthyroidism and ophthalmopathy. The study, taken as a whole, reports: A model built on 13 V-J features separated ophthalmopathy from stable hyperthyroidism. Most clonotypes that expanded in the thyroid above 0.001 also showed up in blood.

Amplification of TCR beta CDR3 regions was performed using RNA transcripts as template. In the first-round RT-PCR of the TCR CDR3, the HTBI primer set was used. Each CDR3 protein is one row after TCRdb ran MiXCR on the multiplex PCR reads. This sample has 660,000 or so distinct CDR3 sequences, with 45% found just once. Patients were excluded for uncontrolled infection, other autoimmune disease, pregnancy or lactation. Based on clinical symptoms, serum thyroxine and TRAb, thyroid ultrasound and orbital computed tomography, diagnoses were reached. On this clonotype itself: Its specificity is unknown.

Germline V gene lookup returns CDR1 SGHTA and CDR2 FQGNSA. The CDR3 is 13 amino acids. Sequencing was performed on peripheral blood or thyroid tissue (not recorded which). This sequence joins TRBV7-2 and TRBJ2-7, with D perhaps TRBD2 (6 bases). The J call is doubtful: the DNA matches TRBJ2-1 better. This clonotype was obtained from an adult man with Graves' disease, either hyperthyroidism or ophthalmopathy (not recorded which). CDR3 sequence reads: CASSLGRGYEQFF. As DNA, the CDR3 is TGTGCCAGCAGCTTAGGGAGGGGATACGAGCAGTTCTTC.